A single sample gave rise to the 28 T cell receptor beta chains below, sequenced in a study of cytomegalovirus exposure and HLA in healthy donors. The primer mix had 60 Vbeta and 13 Jbeta primers. Data came from immunoSEQ multiplex PCR; TCRdb stores just in-frame clones and leaves some out. This sample has some 200,000 clones, with approximately 82% found just once. Sequenced material: PBMCs. Receptors were obtained from a man aged 18 to 35 in good health and CMV-seronegative.

The sample holds one count of this clone. The chain carries TRBV28 and TRBJ1-1; 8 bases are shared with TRBD1. CDR3 length equals 12 residues. The germline CDR1 and CDR2 sequences are MDHEN and SYDVKM. The J segment lost 1 base and the V segment lost 11 bases, leaving 3 bases of the junction unmatched. In DNA form, the CDR3 reads TGTGCCGGAGGACAGGGGAACACTGAAGCTTTCTTT. Encoded protein: CAGGQGNTEAFF.

This chain links TRBV11-3 with TRBJ2-3; the D is unclear. The CDR3 spans 13 residues. V was trimmed by 1 base and J by 5 bases, leaving 7 bases between them. Germline CDR1 reads SGHNT; CDR2 reads YENEEA. The CDR3 DNA sequence: TGTGCCAGCAGCTTAGGCCACGGAGATACGCAGTATTTT. Its protein product is CASSLGHGDTQYF.

This sequence joins TRBV6-5 and TRBJ2-1; 10 bases map to TRBD1. Germline lookup yields CDR1 MNHEY and CDR2 SVGAGI. This CDR3 comprises 15 residues. Germline trimming cut 8 bases from V and 2 bases from J; bases unmatched to any gene: 6. The chain's CDR3 is CASRRDRGPYNEQFF. For the CDR3, the DNA is TGTGCCAGCCGTCGGGACAGGGGTCCCTACAATGAGCAGTTCTTC.

The sample holds one count of this clone. The chain couples TRBV10-3 to TRBJ2-2; D might be TRBD2 (6 bases). In germline, CDR1 is ENHRY, CDR2 SYGVKD. V lost 3 bases, J lost 3 bases, and 11 bases lay in between. The CDR3 is 15 amino acids. The CDR3 loop reads CAISDRGMHTGELFF. CDR3 sequence (DNA): TGTGCCATCAGTGATCGCGGGATGCACACCGGGGAGCTGTTTTTT.

V and J are TRBV18 and TRBJ2-5; 7 bases align to TRBD2. The CDR3 is made up of 14 amino acids. Germline V lookup: CDR1 KGHSH, CDR2 LQKENI. V lost 5 bases to trimming and J lost 2 bases; unmatched junction nucleotides: 5. The CDR3 here is CASSTDGGQETQYF. In nucleotides, the CDR3 is TGTGCCAGCTCAACGGACGGGGGGCAAGAGACCCAGTACTTC.

This clone was picked up a small number of times. Here the CDR3 DNA reads TGCAGCGGTGGCTCGAGGTCTAGCGGGAAGTTTTACGAGCAGTACTTC. It yields the protein CSGGSRSSGKFYEQYF. The rearrangement joins TRBV29-1 to TRBJ2-5; the match to TRBD2 covers 9 bases. The DNA end lines up better with TRBJ2-7; the J call may be wrong. The CDR3 consists of 16 residues. The germline V gene has CDR1 SQVTM and CDR2 ANQGSEA.

Here the CDR3 DNA reads TGTGCCAGCAGTGTATTAGTAGTTGCCTACGAGCAGTACTTC. Translated, it gives CASSVLVVAYEQYF. The rearrangement links TRBV6-1 to TRBJ2-7; D ambiguous. The V end lost 4 bases, the J end lost 2 bases, and 12 bases lay between the germline ends. CDR3 length: 14 residues. The germline CDR1 and CDR2 sequences are MNHNS and SASEGT.

The chain joins TRBV5-1 to TRBJ1-3, with TRBD1 matching 8 bases. The CDR3 sequence is 14 residues long. The trim removed 5 bases at V and 3 bases at J, leaving 4 bases unmatched. The germline CDR1 and CDR2 sequences are SGHRS and YFSETQ. This chain's CDR3 is CASRDRGGGNTIYF. The CDR3 DNA follows: TGCGCCAGCAGAGACAGGGGAGGTGGAAACACCATATATTTT.

The V and J genes are TRBV9 and TRBJ1-1; TRBD1 agrees at 8 bases. In germline, CDR1 is SGDLS, CDR2 YYNGEE. The CDR3 covers 15 residues. Losses at the gene ends were 2 bases for V and 5 bases for J; bases not matched to a gene: 8. CDR3 coding DNA: TGTGCCAGCAGCGTGTACCAGGGGGCGCGGACTGAAGCTTTCTTT. Its translation is CASSVYQGARTEAFF.

The chain joins TRBV19 to TRBJ1-1, with TRBD1 as a possible D gene (5 bases). V was trimmed by 5 bases and J by 5 bases, leaving 18 bases between them. Germline lookup yields CDR1 LNHDA and CDR2 SQIVND (reference sequence). This CDR3 region has 15 residues. In DNA, the CDR3 is TGTGCCAGTAGTGGAAGGAGGGGTGTGTGGACTGAAGCTTTCTTT. This sequence encodes CASSGRRGVWTEAFF.

The chain carries TRBV25-1 and TRBJ2-7; 8 nucleotides line up with TRBD1. CDR3 size: 16 residues. V gave up 3 bases and J gave up 0 bases; unmatched junction bases: 7. From germline, CDR1 is MGHDK and CDR2 SYGVNS. The CDR3 DNA reads as TGTGCCAGCAGTGAGGGCCTCGGGACAGGCTCCTACGAGCAGTACTTC. Protein product: CASSEGLGTGSYEQYF.

This clone was recorded once. The rearrangement links TRBV6-5 to TRBJ1-3, with a possible D match to TRBD1 (5 bases). With 0 bases removed from V and 4 bases from J, the gap between germline ends came to 10 bases. The germline V gene has CDR1 MNHEY and CDR2 SVGAGI. This CDR3 region has 15 residues. Here the CDR3 DNA reads TGTGCCAGCAGTTACTCGCGACAGTCCGGAAACACCATATATTTT. It yields the protein CASSYSRQSGNTIYF.

This clone has just one count. This chain uses TRBV2 with TRBJ2-7, with a tentative D call TRBD1 (6 bases). This CDR3 is built from 14 residues. V dropped 4 bases and J dropped 0 bases, with 10 bases sitting between them. Germline CDR1 and CDR2: SNHLY and FYNNEI. The CDR3 coding sequence is TGTGCCAGCAGTGCTGACAGGAGCTCCTACGAGCAGTACTTC. Translation: CASSADRSSYEQYF.

This clone has a single count. The chain carries TRBV6-6 and TRBJ2-4; D is perhaps TRBD2 (6 bases). CDR3 size: 15 residues. In germline, CDR1 is MNHNY, CDR2 SVGAGI (reference sequence). V lost 7 bases, J lost 4 bases, and 17 bases lay in between. The CDR3 loop is CASTPTSTRKNIQYF. The CDR3 DNA is TGTGCCAGCACCCCGACCTCGACTAGGAAAAACATTCAGTACTTC.

The chain couples TRBV5-4 to TRBJ2-5; D ambiguous. Germline CDR1 is SGHNT and CDR2 is YYREEE (reference sequence). This CDR3 is 15 amino acids long. Deletions cut 3 bases from V and 5 bases from J, with 17 bases between. CDR3 DNA: TGTGCCAGCAGCTCGTCGGCCACTCCTAGGGAGACCCAGTACTTC. It translates to CASSSSATPRETQYF.

The chain is built from TRBV29-1 and TRBJ2-5; 7 bases fit TRBD1. Looked up from germline, CDR1 is SQVTM and CDR2 is ANQGSEA. The length of the CDR3 is 14 residues. The V gene end was trimmed by 1 base and the J gene end by 3 bases; junction bases not matched to a gene: 5. CDR3 amino acids: CSVEGTGTKETQYF. The CDR3 DNA reads as TGCAGCGTTGAAGGGACAGGTACGAAAGAGACCCAGTACTTC.

The rearrangement joins TRBV5-1 to TRBJ2-5, with 8 nucleotides matching TRBD2. V was pared by 6 bases and J by 6 bases, with 16 bases of the junction left unmatched. The CDR3 has 16 amino acids. Per the germline V gene, CDR1 is SGHRS and CDR2 is YFSETQ. CDR3 region: CASTPGGTGLVQTQYF. The CDR3 region has the DNA TGCGCCAGCACCCCGGGGGGGACCGGACTAGTACAGACCCAGTACTTC.

Of note for this clone: One junction end does not reproduce the germline sequence, and a read error may be involved. The chain couples TRBV7-9 to TRBJ2-7; 14 nucleotides line up with TRBD2. This CDR3 is built from 16 residues. The germline CDR1 and CDR2 sequences are SEHNR and FQNEAQ (reference sequence). CDR3 in amino acids: CSSSSPTSGRAFEQYF. The CDR3 DNA reads as TGTTCCAGCAGCTCACCGACTAGCGGGAGGGCCTTCGAGCAGTACTTC. Looking up the rest from reference TRBV7-9 and TRBJ2-7 gives the full variable domain: DTGVSQNPRHKITKRGQNVTFRCDPISEHNRLYWYRQTLGQGPEFLTYFQNEAQLEKSRLLSDRFSAERPKGSFSTLEIQRTEQGDSAMYLCSSSSPTSGRAFEQYFGPGTRLTVT.

V gene TRBV2 combines with J gene TRBJ1-5; 7 bases map to TRBD1. This CDR3 region has 13 residues. V dropped 5 bases and J dropped 7; count of bases not matched to a gene: 5. Germline assignment: CDR1 SNHLY and CDR2 FYNNEI. The chain's CDR3 is CASSPGGGQPQHF. DNA for the CDR3: TGTGCCAGCAGTCCAGGGGGTGGACAGCCCCAGCATTTT. The full variable domain, completed using reference TRBV2 and TRBJ1-5, is EPEVTQTPSHQVTQMGQEVILRCVPISNHLYFYWYRQILGQKVEFLVSFYNNEISEKSEIFDDQFSVERPDGSNFTLKIRSTKLEDSAMYFCASSPGGGQPQHFGDGTRLSIL.

This rearrangement joins TRBV28 to TRBJ2-1; 9 nucleotides align to TRBD1. The germline CDR1 and CDR2 sequences are MDHEN and SYDVKM. J was trimmed by 4 bases and V by 8 bases; bases with no gene match: 9. There are 15 residues in the CDR3. The CDR3 nucleotides are TGTGCCAGCCTCGGACAGGGGACCCAGTACAATGAGCAGTTCTTC. It yields the protein CASLGQGTQYNEQFF.

The chain recombines TRBV2 with TRBJ1-1, with D possibly TRBD1 on 5 matching bases. V was pared by 6 bases and J by 5 bases, with 16 bases between. The CDR3 has 14 amino acids. Germline V gene data show CDR1 as SNHLY and CDR2 as FYNNEI. The CDR3 DNA follows: TGTGCCAGCAGAGCAGGGCTATCGGAAACTGAAGCTTTCTTT. It is translated as CASRAGLSETEAFF.

V usage is TRBV11-2 and J usage is TRBJ2-4; D uncertain. This CDR3 has 12 residues. V lost 4 bases, J lost 9 bases, and 10 bases lay in between. Germline lookup yields CDR1 SGHAT and CDR2 FQNNGV. CDR3 protein: CASSSPPGIQYF. The CDR3 DNA reads as TGTGCCAGCAGCTCCCCGCCGGGCATTCAGTACTTC.

The chain employs TRBV5-8 and TRBJ2-1, with 7 bases identical to TRBD2. This CDR3 region has 18 residues. V shed 4 bases, J shed 7 bases, and the junction held 20 bases outside the gene matches. Germline V gene lookup returns CDR1 SGHTS and CDR2 YDEGEE. CDR3 protein: CASSPGRVRGSWKNEQFF. CDR3 coding DNA: TGTGCCAGCAGCCCGGGGAGGGTCCGCGGATCATGGAAGAATGAGCAGTTCTTC.

J is TRBJ1-4 and V is TRBV28; possibly TRBD1 for D (6 bases). This CDR3 contains 19 residues. V was pared by 5 bases and J by 6 bases, with 28 bases between. CDR1 is MDHEN and CDR2 is SYDVKM in the germline V gene. CDR3 sequence (DNA): TGTGCCAGCAGTACTAACATGGGGGCAGGGGCCGGGCTGGATGAAAAACTGTTTTTT. It yields the protein CASSTNMGAGAGLDEKLFF.

This clone has only a few counts. The rearrangement uses TRBV19 and TRBJ2-2; D is possibly TRBD1 (5 bases). The length of the CDR3 is 14 residues. The V end lost 6 bases, the J end lost 1 base, and 9 bases lay between the germline ends. CDR1 LNHDA and CDR2 SQIVND come from the germline V gene (reference sequence). The CDR3 protein is CASREGQNTGELFF. The CDR3 DNA follows: TGTGCCAGTAGGGAAGGACAGAACACCGGGGAGCTGTTTTTT.

This sequence joins TRBV5-6 and TRBJ2-7, with D perhaps TRBD2 (6 bases). This CDR3 has 15 amino acids. The V end was cut by 3 bases, the J end by 0 bases, with 13 bases between. Germline values: CDR1 SGHDT, CDR2 YYEEEE. This CDR3 reads CASSSNLASSYEQYF. DNA for the CDR3: TGTGCCAGCAGCTCCAACCTAGCGAGCTCCTACGAGCAGTACTTC.

CDR3 DNA sequence: TGTGCCAGCAGCTCGGGCGGGACTAGCGGATACAATGAGCAGTTCTTC. As protein: CASSSGGTSGYNEQFF. V usage is TRBV7-2 and J usage is TRBJ2-1; 11 bases agree with TRBD2. Germline CDR1 is SGHTA and CDR2 is FQGNSA. This CDR3 has 16 residues. With 4 bases clipped from V and 4 bases from J, the junction kept 6 bases outside the gene matches.

This chain connects TRBV11-3 to TRBJ2-1; 12 nucleotides agree with TRBD2. J gave up 7 bases and V 5 bases, and 3 bases lay outside the gene matches. Germline V gene data show CDR1 as SGHNT and CDR2 as YENEEA. There are 14 residues in the CDR3. The CDR3 spells CASSLAGGQNEQFF. CDR3 in DNA: TGTGCCAGCAGCCTAGCGGGAGGGCAGAATGAGCAGTTCTTC.